One sample yielded the 21 T cell receptor beta chains listed below, sequenced in a study of blood T cells in healthy people across ages. Then a second PCR, running about 6 to 12 cycles, was carried out with a sample-barcoded 5' primer and a J-beta primer mix. TCRdb independently ran MiXCR on the 5' RACE reads; one entry per CDR3 protein. The sample lists more than 650,000 distinct CDR3 sequences; 53% were seen once. The source material was blood. These receptors originate from a man at least 80 years old in good health.

V and J are TRBV28 and TRBJ2-5, with 9 nucleotides matching TRBD1. This CDR3 has 13 residues. Looked up from germline, CDR1 is MDHEN and CDR2 is SYDVKM. Unmatched junction bases numbered 4, after V lost 6 bases and J lost 5 bases. The DNA for the CDR3 is TGTGCCAGCAGCCGACAGGGGGTGGAGACCCAGTACTTC. This translates into CASSRQGVETQYF.

This clonotype was seen a few times. This chain connects TRBV24-1 to TRBJ2-1; 8 bases align to TRBD2. This CDR3 is 17 amino acids long. CDR1 is KGHDR and CDR2 is SFDVKD in the germline V gene. Trimming at V came to 3 bases and at J to 5 bases, leaving 11 bases not matched to a gene. DNA for the CDR3: TGTGCCACCAGTGATGCCGGGTGGGGGACTAGTAACAATGAGCAGTTCTTC. Its protein product is CATSDAGWGTSNNEQFF.

This clonotype was picked up a small number of times. The chain combines TRBV10-3 with TRBJ2-7; 10 bases align to TRBD2. The ends lost 10 bases at V and 4 bases at J; junction bases unmatched: 7. The CDR3 runs to 13 residues. Germline V gene data show CDR1 as ENHRY and CDR2 as SYGVKD. CDR3: CATWASGRYEQYF. The CDR3 DNA reads TGTGCCACCTGGGCTAGCGGGAGATACGAGCAGTACTTC.

The chain is built from TRBV6-6 and TRBJ2-5; a possible D gene is TRBD2 (6 bases). The J call may be wrong; the DNA end is better matched by TRBJ2-7. From germline, CDR1 is MNHNY and CDR2 SVGAGI (reference sequence). The CDR3 has 15 amino acids. CDR3 coding DNA: TGTGCCAGCAGTTACTCAGGAGGGGAGGCCTACGAGCAGTACTTC. Its translation: CASSYSGGEAYEQYF.

V gene TRBV21-1 combines with J gene TRBJ2-7; the tabulated D call, TRBD1, remains unverified against the DNA. TRBV21-1 is listed as a pseudogene. The CDR3 length is 12 residues. CDR3 bases: TGTGCCGGTTTCCGGGACCGTTACGAGCAGTACTTC. The encoded protein is CAGFRDRYEQYF.

This clonotype has ten or more counts. The chain couples TRBV29-1 to TRBJ2-1; 7 positions agree with TRBD2. CDR3 length equals 14 residues. Looked up from germline, CDR1 is SQVTM and CDR2 is ANQGSEA. V trimming: 7 bases; J trimming: 8 bases; junction bases outside the gene matches: 14. In DNA, the CDR3 is TGCAGCGCCCGCCCGGGCGGGAGACAATATGAGCAGTTCTTC. Its protein is CSARPGGRQYEQFF.

The CDR3 spells CASSSGGLHDEQYF. CDR3 nucleotide sequence: TGTGCCAGCAGCTCAGGGGGACTGCACGATGAGCAGTACTTC. The rearrangement uses TRBV27 and TRBJ2-7; perhaps TRBD1 as D (7 bases). The CDR3 runs 14 residues. Germline CDR1 MNHEY, CDR2 SMNVEV (reference sequence). V was trimmed by 6 bases and J by 7 bases, leaving 19 bases between them.

The genes are TRBV27 and TRBJ2-7; D gene uncertain. The germline gives CDR1 MNHEY, CDR2 SMNVEV (reference sequence). This CDR3 contains 15 residues. Between the trimmed V and J ends, which lost 6 bases and 5 bases, there was a span of 20 bases. The CDR3 protein is CASSLAQWGVDEQYF. The CDR3 nucleotides read TGTGCCAGCAGCCTGGCTCAGTGGGGTGTCGACGAGCAGTACTTC.

The V call is TRBV19, the J call TRBJ1-5; D is unclear. Trimming shortened V by 3 bases and J by 4 bases, and 10 bases separated the two germline ends. CDR3 length equals 14 residues. The V gene's germline CDR1 is LNHDA and CDR2 SQIVND (reference sequence). Here the CDR3 DNA reads TGTGCCAGTAGTATTACAGCTGGGAATCAGCCCCAGCATTTT. Translating gives CASSITAGNQPQHF.

The chain links TRBV10-2 to TRBJ2-2; a weak D match, TRBD2 (6 bases). Trimming shortened V by 8 bases and J by 2 bases, and 12 bases separated the two germline ends. The CDR3 has 14 amino acids. Germline CDR1 WSHSY, CDR2 SAAADI. In nucleotides, the CDR3 is TGCGCCAGCGGAACGGGAGTAAACACCGGGGAGCTGTTTTTT. It specifies CASGTGVNTGELFF.

This clonotype has just a few counts. In DNA form, the CDR3 reads TGCGCCAGCAGCTTCGAGGGTTCCACCGGGGAGCTGTTTTTT. Amino acids: CASSFEGSTGELFF. The chain links TRBV10-2 to TRBJ2-2, with D possibly TRBD2 on 5 matching bases. Germline loops: CDR1 WSHSY, CDR2 SAAADI. With 6 bases removed from V and 4 bases from J, the gap between germline ends came to 12 bases. There are 14 residues in the CDR3.

The chain uses TRBV11-3 and TRBJ2-1; possible D gene TRBD2, 5 bases. CDR1 and CDR2 from the germline V gene are SGHNT and YENEEA. This CDR3 contains 12 residues. V dropped 3 bases and J dropped 13 bases, with 13 bases sitting between them. The CDR3 loop is CASSLGESSQFF. The CDR3 coding sequence is TGTGCCAGCAGCTTGGGAGAATCTAGTCAGTTCTTC.

The chain couples TRBV20-1 to TRBJ1-1; D may be TRBD1 (5 bases). The length of the CDR3 is 13 residues. Trimming stripped 2 bases from V and 5 bases from J, with 12 bases between. CDR1 DFQATT and CDR2 SNEGSKA come from the germline V gene (reference sequence). The CDR3 protein is CSARPGRGTEAFF. CDR3 DNA: TGCAGTGCTAGACCTGGGAGGGGAACTGAAGCTTTCTTT.

V and J are TRBV29-1 and TRBJ1-2; perhaps TRBD1 as D (6 bases). Germline V gene data show CDR1 as SQVTM and CDR2 as ANQGSEA. V dropped 1 base and J dropped 7 bases, with 19 bases sitting between them. CDR3 length equals 15 residues. DNA of the CDR3: TGCAGCGTTGAAGTGGTTGGGGGGGGCATCGGTGGCTACACCTTC. Translating gives CSVEVVGGGIGGYTF.

This clonotype was counted a few times. This chain joins TRBV6-6 and TRBJ2-3; tentatively, D is TRBD1 (6 bases). The CDR3 length is 15 residues. Germline values: CDR1 MNHNY, CDR2 SVGAGI (reference sequence). Trimming removed 1 base from V and 6 bases from J, with 14 bases in between. The CDR3: CASSYYGFRGDTQYF. Here the CDR3 DNA reads TGTGCCAGCAGTTACTATGGATTCAGGGGTGATACGCAGTATTTT.

This clonotype was seen once. V is TRBV29-1 and J is TRBJ2-7; 8 bases map to TRBD1. The V gene's germline CDR1 is SQVTM and CDR2 ANQGSEA. This CDR3 has 14 residues. The ends lost 4 bases at V and 7 bases at J; junction bases unmatched: 12. The CDR3 reads CSVGPRQGSREQYF. The CDR3 region has the DNA TGCAGCGTTGGGCCCCGACAGGGGAGTAGGGAGCAGTACTTC.

The CDR3 DNA reads TGTGCCACTCGCGGCTCAATTAACTATGGCTACACCTTC. Protein: CATRGSINYGYTF. The chain employs TRBV6-5 and TRBJ1-2, with D unresolved. The CDR3 spans 13 residues. Germline assignment: CDR1 MNHEY and CDR2 SVGAGI. The germline V and J ends were trimmed by 10 bases and 1 base, with 13 bases remaining between them.

The rearrangement links TRBV7-9 to TRBJ2-1; D unclear. Germline V gene data show CDR1 as SEHNR and CDR2 as FQNEAQ (reference sequence). V lost 1 base to trimming and J lost 5 bases, with 12 bases between them. The CDR3 is 15 residues long. The CDR3, as DNA: TGTGCCAGCAGCTTAGGGGATTCCGGCGACAATGAGCAGTTCTTC. Translating it yields CASSLGDSGDNEQFF.

The chain uses TRBV18 and TRBJ1-1, with TRBD1 matching 8 bases. The length of the CDR3 is 13 residues. Germline V CDR1 and CDR2: KGHSH, LQKENI. J lost 6 bases, V lost 2 bases, and 2 bases had no gene match. Here the CDR3 DNA reads TGTGCCAGCTCACCAGGACAGGGCGCTGAAGCTTTCTTT. This gives the protein CASSPGQGAEAFF.

Here the CDR3 reads CASSFGLIGGNEQFF. CDR3 sequence (DNA): TGTGCCAGCAGCTTCGGGTTGATTGGGGGGAATGAGCAGTTCTTC. V gene TRBV7-2 combines with J gene TRBJ2-1, with a weak D call TRBD2 (6 bases). The CDR3 is 15 amino acids. Looked up from germline, CDR1 is SGHTA and CDR2 is FQGNSA. V was trimmed by 3 bases and J by 7 bases, leaving 16 bases between them.

This clonotype was picked up a small number of times. The J gene is TRBJ2-7, the V gene TRBV7-2; 9 nucleotides line up with TRBD1. Germline V CDR1 and CDR2: SGHTA, FQGNSA. The CDR3 has 16 amino acids. V dropped 2 bases and J dropped 4; count of bases not matched to a gene: 9. As DNA, the CDR3 is TGTGCCAGCAGCTTATGGGGCCGACAGGGGGGATACGAGCAGTACTTC. Protein sequence: CASSLWGRQGGYEQYF.